Only a few counts were recorded for the clone carrying this T cell receptor (beta chain). TCRdb called the 5' RACE reads again in MiXCR, with one record for every CDR3 protein. The table lists around 110,000 distinct CDR3 sequences, approximately 14% of them singletons. The sample originates from a study of T-cell memory formation after mild COVID-19. The CDR3 runs to 15 residues. The V end was cut by 1 base, the J end by 1 base, with 9 bases between. Germline V gives CDR1 SEHNR, CDR2 FQNEAQ (reference sequence). The sequence came from a man younger than 35 who had mild COVID-19 (a few samples of this study predate the infection). Cell type and time point are not known. Sequenced input: PBMCs or a T cell subset sorted from them (not recorded which). The chain combines TRBV7-9 with TRBJ2-3, with a tentative D call TRBD2 (5 bases). The DNA for the CDR3 is TGTGCCAGCAGCTTAGTCATGGGAGGCACAGATACGCAGTATTTT. This codes for CASSLVMGGTDTQYF.